The 32 T cell receptor beta chains below all came from one sample that was sequenced in a study of T cells after yellow fever vaccination. TCRdb ran MiXCR on the 5' RACE reads and lists one entry per CDR3 protein. The sample holds some 320,000 distinct CDR3 sequences; around 4.5% are singletons and the top ten take approximately 19%. The sequenced sample was PBMCs, obtained 15 days after the yellow fever booster vaccination. All receptors come from a man younger than 35 who received the YFV17D yellow fever vaccine.

This clonotype was detected ten times or more. The chain recombines TRBV7-9 with TRBJ1-1; weak D call: TRBD1 (5 bases). The CDR3 runs to 15 residues. The V and J ends lost 4 bases and 0 bases respectively, with 12 bases between them. Germline V gene sequence: CDR1 SEHNR, CDR2 FQNEAQ (reference sequence). CDR3 in amino acids: CASSYPGHLNTEAFF. The CDR3 coding sequence is TGTGCCAGCAGCTACCCAGGACACCTGAACACTGAAGCTTTCTTT. Full variable domain (remainder filled in from reference TRBV7-9 and TRBJ1-1): DTGVSQNPRHKITKRGQNVTFRCDPISEHNRLYWYRQTLGQGPEFLTYFQNEAQLEKSRLLSDRFSAERPKGSFSTLEIQRTEQGDSAMYLCASSYPGHLNTEAFFGQGTRLTVV.

This clonotype was seen ten or more times. The genes are TRBV7-2 and TRBJ1-2; D is perhaps TRBD1 (6 bases). V gave up 4 bases and J gave up 8 bases, with 17 bases separating them. The CDR3 loop spans 14 amino acids. Germline lookup yields CDR1 SGHTA and CDR2 FQGNSA. CDR3 protein: CASSSTAGVHGYTF. The CDR3 DNA sequence: TGTGCCAGCAGCTCCACGGCAGGGGTGCACGGCTACACCTTC.

This clonotype was seen repeatedly, ten times or more. This chain connects TRBV5-1 to TRBJ2-1; a possible D gene is TRBD1 (7 bases). The CDR3 totals 12 residues. In germline, CDR1 is SGHRS, CDR2 YFSETQ. The ends were cut back, 4 bases at V and 10 bases at J, with 12 bases in the middle. CDR3 in amino acids: CASSAGGSEQFF. The CDR3, as DNA: TGCGCCAGCAGCGCAGGGGGGTCGGAGCAGTTCTTC.

This clonotype was detected a few times. J is TRBJ2-1 and V is TRBV20-1; 10 bases align to TRBD2. CDR3 length equals 16 residues. Trimming removed 5 bases from V and 4 bases from J; junction bases left unmatched: 11. Germline values: CDR1 DFQATT, CDR2 SNEGSKA (reference sequence). For the CDR3, the DNA is TGCAGTGCTCCCACAACTCAGACTAGCGGGTACAATGAGCAGTTCTTC. This encodes CSAPTTQTSGYNEQFF.

This clonotype occurred a few times. V and J are TRBV29-1 and TRBJ1-1; tentative D call: TRBD1 (6 bases). The CDR3 sequence is 15 residues long. Trimming removed 5 bases at V and 4 bases at J, with 20 bases between. Germline CDR1 is SQVTM and CDR2 is ANQGSEA. The CDR3 is CSVSGIVGGGTEAFF. The CDR3 coding sequence is TGCAGCGTTAGTGGTATTGTTGGGGGCGGCACTGAAGCTTTCTTT.

This clonotype has ten or more counts. The conserved phenylalanine or tryptophan normally closing the CDR3 is absent here, so this likely arose from a read error. The DNA is left out, because the CDR3 cannot be placed on it with certainty; the CDR3 is given as TCRdb lists it. CDR3 protein: CSARAPGTGVGI. The gene calls are TRBV20-1 and TRBJ1-1; the D call of TRBD1 is as the table states it, not checked on the DNA. The CDR3 is 12 amino acids in total, end residues counted. Germline V gene lookup returns CDR1 DFQATT and CDR2 SNEGSKA (reference sequence).

This clonotype was detected only a few times. The chain joins TRBV2 to TRBJ2-1; 9 bases line up with TRBD2. The V gene's germline CDR1 is SNHLY and CDR2 FYNNEI. The CDR3 runs to 14 residues. With V trimmed by 4 bases and J by 10 bases, 8 bases remained unmatched. CDR3 bases: TGTGCCAGCAGTGGCAGCGGGGGGTTCGGCGAGCAGTTCTTC. This codes for CASSGSGGFGEQFF.

This clonotype was observed many times. This chain uses TRBV7-2 with TRBJ1-6; D possibly corresponds to TRBD1 (5 bases). The germline CDR1 and CDR2 sequences are SGHTA and FQGNSA. The CDR3 is 14 amino acids. V was pared by 4 bases and J by 7 bases, with 11 bases between. The CDR3 is CASSSRGPNSPLHF. The CDR3 DNA sequence: TGTGCCAGCAGCTCCCGGGGCCCCAATTCACCCCTCCACTTT.

This clonotype was counted only a few times. The rearrangement links TRBV5-1 to TRBJ2-7; D is possibly TRBD1 (6 bases). Germline V lookup: CDR1 SGHRS, CDR2 YFSETQ. The V gene lost 0 bases and the J gene lost 1 base, with 14 bases spanning the gap. This CDR3 region has 16 residues. The CDR3 DNA sequence: TGCGCCAGCAGCTTGGCCGCAGGGGCCCTTTCCTACGAGCAGTACTTC. Its translation is CASSLAAGALSYEQYF.

This clonotype was counted ten times or more. The genes are TRBV5-1 and TRBJ2-1, with D perhaps matching TRBD1 or TRBD2 (5 bases each). Between the trimmed V and J ends, which lost 1 base and 1 base, there was a span of 15 bases. This CDR3 is built from 17 residues. Germline-derived CDR1 and CDR2 are SGHRS and YFSETQ. CDR3 in amino acids: CASSLRPGGKSYNEQFF. As DNA, the CDR3 is TGCGCCAGCAGCTTGCGTCCTGGGGGTAAGTCCTACAATGAGCAGTTCTTC. The variable domain in full, with the rest retrieved from reference TRBV5-1 and TRBJ2-1, is KAGVTQTPRYLIKTRGQQVTLSCSPISGHRSVSWYQQTPGQGLQFLFEYFSETQRNKGNFPGRFSGRQFSNSRSEMNVSTLELGDSALYLCASSLRPGGKSYNEQFFGPGTRLTVL.

This clonotype was picked up many times. V is TRBV7-3 and J is TRBJ1-1, with a tentative D call TRBD1 (6 bases). The germline CDR1 and CDR2 sequences are SGHTA and FQGTGA. Trimming cost V 5 bases and J 3 bases, with 13 bases left between them. The CDR3 runs 14 residues. For the CDR3, the DNA is TGTGCCAGCAGCCGTCATCCAGGGGACACTGAAGCTTTCTTT. As protein: CASSRHPGDTEAFF.

V and J are TRBV7-2 and TRBJ2-5; 11 bases line up with TRBD2. Germline-derived CDR1 and CDR2 are SGHTA and FQGNSA. CDR3 size: 14 residues. V shed 5 bases and J 5 bases; nucleotides not matched to a gene: 4. CDR3 sequence: CASSPIAGGETQYF. The CDR3 DNA reads TGTGCCAGCAGCCCGATAGCGGGGGGGGAGACCCAGTACTTC.

This clonotype was counted between two and nine times. The rearrangement links TRBV29-1 to TRBJ1-1; D is undetermined. CDR1 and CDR2 (germline): SQVTM, ANQGSEA. Trimming took 4 bases from V and 5 from J, leaving 11 bases between them. This CDR3 region has 12 residues. The CDR3 DNA reads TGCAGCGTTGGTGGGTTAATAACTGAAGCTTTCTTT. Translated, it gives CSVGGLITEAFF.

This clonotype showed up many times. The rearrangement uses TRBV20-1 and TRBJ2-2, with 8 bases matching TRBD1. Trimming removed 0 bases from V and 5 bases from J; junction bases left unmatched: 8. The CDR3 covers 16 residues. The germline gives CDR1 DFQATT, CDR2 SNEGSKA (reference sequence). The CDR3 sequence is CSARDSRQGWTGELFF. CDR3 sequence (DNA): TGCAGTGCTAGAGATTCGAGACAGGGGTGGACCGGGGAGCTGTTTTTT.

There are many counts of this clonotype. The V gene is TRBV20-1, the J gene TRBJ1-1, with 7 bases identical to TRBD1. Germline V CDR1 and CDR2: DFQATT, SNEGSKA (reference sequence). J was trimmed by 6 bases and V by 1 base; bases with no gene match: 5. CDR3 length: 13 amino acids. The DNA for the CDR3 is TGCAGTGCTAGAGGACAGGGCGGCGCTGAAGCTTTCTTT. Protein: CSARGQGGAEAFF.

This clonotype was detected ten times or more. V and J are TRBV4-3 and TRBJ1-2, with D hard to call. Germline CDR1 reads LGHNA; CDR2 reads YSLEER. V lost 1 base and J lost 2, with 11 bases in between. This CDR3 comprises 15 residues. The CDR3: CASSQVNALNYGYTF. The CDR3 region has the DNA TGCGCCAGCAGCCAAGTCAACGCATTGAACTATGGCTACACCTTC.

V and J are TRBV9 and TRBJ2-7, with D perhaps TRBD1 or TRBD2 (5 bases each). CDR3 size: 16 residues. V gave up 2 bases and J gave up 6 bases, with 21 bases separating them. CDR1 SGDLS and CDR2 YYNGEE come from the germline V gene. The CDR3 sequence is CASSVVLAGTLSEQYF. The CDR3 DNA reads as TGTGCCAGCAGCGTGGTTCTGGCAGGGACCTTAAGCGAGCAGTACTTC. Drawing the rest from reference TRBV9 and TRBJ2-7, the complete variable domain is DSGVTQTPKHLITATGQRVTLRCSPRSGDLSVYWYQQSLDQGLQFLIQYYNGEERAKGNILERFSAQQFPDLHSELNLSSLELGDSALYFCASSVVLAGTLSEQYFGPGTRLTVT.

This clonotype was recorded at least ten times. This chain joins TRBV7-2 and TRBJ2-5; TRBD1 agrees at 8 bases. J lost 1 base, V lost 8 bases, and 12 bases had no gene match. This CDR3 contains 16 residues. From germline, CDR1 is SGHTA and CDR2 FQGNSA. The CDR3 spells CASADPWDRTQETQYF. CDR3 sequence (DNA): TGTGCCAGCGCCGACCCATGGGACAGGACCCAAGAGACCCAGTACTTC.

This clonotype was picked up many times. The chain recombines TRBV20-1 with TRBJ1-1; D is undetermined. Germline CDR1 and CDR2: DFQATT and SNEGSKA (reference sequence). This CDR3 contains 12 residues. Trimming took off 6 bases at V and 3 bases at J, with 11 bases between the two ends. The CDR3 region is CSARPPDTEAFF. For the CDR3, the DNA is TGCAGTGCCCGCCCCCCAGACACTGAAGCTTTCTTT.

This clonotype was counted at least ten times. The V gene is TRBV7-2, the J gene TRBJ2-4; no clear D. The germline gives CDR1 SGHTA, CDR2 FQGNSA. V lost 1 base, J lost 6 bases, and 7 bases lay in between. This CDR3 has 13 residues. The CDR3 DNA reads as TGTGCCAGCAGCTTAGGTCTGGGAAACATTCAGTACTTC. Translated, it gives CASSLGLGNIQYF.

The chain recombines TRBV4-3 with TRBJ1-4; 7 nucleotides align to TRBD1. V gave up 0 bases and J gave up 5 bases; unmatched junction bases: 6. Germline loops: CDR1 LGHNA, CDR2 YSLEER. The CDR3 runs 16 residues. The CDR3 spells CASSQDRGRWNEKLFF. The CDR3 nucleotides read TGCGCCAGCAGCCAAGATAGGGGGCGCTGGAATGAAAAACTGTTTTTT.

V and J are TRBV5-1 and TRBJ2-1; D is possibly TRBD1 or TRBD2 (6 bases each). Germline V gene data show CDR1 as SGHRS and CDR2 as YFSETQ. This CDR3 has 15 amino acids. V was trimmed by 3 bases and J by 4 bases, leaving 14 bases between them. CDR3 bases: TGCGCCAGCAGCTGGGGGGCAGGGGCGTACAATGAGCAGTTCTTC. It codes for CASSWGAGAYNEQFF. Based on the CDR3 plus reference TRBV5-1 and TRBJ2-1, the full variable domain is KAGVTQTPRYLIKTRGQQVTLSCSPISGHRSVSWYQQTPGQGLQFLFEYFSETQRNKGNFPGRFSGRQFSNSRSEMNVSTLELGDSALYLCASSWGAGAYNEQFFGPGTRLTVL.

The sample holds a few counts of this clonotype. In nucleotides, the CDR3 is TGTGCCAGACCCCCGGGGGAGGGGGCGGTGAACACTGAAGCTTTCTTT. Amino acid sequence: CARPPGEGAVNTEAFF. J is TRBJ1-1 and V is TRBV19, with 7 bases lining up with TRBD1. The CDR3 sequence is 16 residues long. Germline CDR1 and CDR2: LNHDA and SQIVND (reference sequence). The trim removed 9 bases at V and 0 bases at J, leaving 13 bases unmatched.

The chain joins TRBV28 to TRBJ2-5, with TRBD2 identical over 7 bases. Germline trimming cut 3 bases from V and 2 bases from J; bases unmatched to any gene: 6. CDR3 length: 15 amino acids. CDR1 is MDHEN, CDR2 SYDVKM, per germline. The CDR3 here is CASSFGAGRQETQYF. CDR3 nucleotide sequence: TGTGCCAGCAGTTTTGGAGCGGGGAGACAAGAGACCCAGTACTTC.

The chain links TRBV18 to TRBJ1-2; the D gene is possibly TRBD1 (5 bases). Germline V gives CDR1 KGHSH, CDR2 LQKENI. The length of the CDR3 is 15 residues. Trimming took off 8 bases at V and 2 bases at J, with 18 bases between the two ends. CDR3: CASTPGLGRNYGYTF. CDR3 coding DNA: TGTGCCAGCACGCCAGGATTGGGACGGAACTATGGCTACACCTTC.

This clonotype was found many times. This chain joins TRBV4-2 and TRBJ2-7; tentatively, D is TRBD2 (5 bases). The CDR3 has 13 residues. Germline loops: CDR1 LGHNA, CDR2 YNFKEQ. With 4 bases removed from V and 3 bases from J, the gap between germline ends came to 10 bases. CDR3 DNA sequence: TGTGCCAGCAGCCGGGAGCTTGACTACGAGCAGTACTTC. Translated: CASSRELDYEQYF.

This clonotype was observed at least ten times. In DNA form, the CDR3 reads TGTGCCAGCAGCGTTGGACCTAACACCGGGGAGCTGTTTTTT. Translated: CASSVGPNTGELFF. The chain couples TRBV9 to TRBJ2-2; D is ambiguous. V was trimmed by 2 bases and J by 2 bases, leaving 7 bases between them. CDR3 length: 14 amino acids. Germline CDR1 is SGDLS and CDR2 is YYNGEE.

The rearrangement links TRBV4-3 to TRBJ1-2, with D possibly TRBD1 on 5 matching bases. This CDR3 spans 14 amino acids. The germline V gene encodes CDR1 LGHNA and CDR2 YSLEER. V shed 5 bases and J shed 9 bases, with 19 bases lying between them. The CDR3 nucleotides read TGCGCCAGCAGCGAAGTAGTCAGGGTCGCGCGCTACACCTTC. It is translated as CASSEVVRVARYTF.

The chain is built from TRBV6-6 and TRBJ2-7, with 8 bases matching TRBD1. This CDR3 spans 15 amino acids. The junction had 9 bases not matched to a gene; V was cut back by 6 bases and J by 2 bases. Germline V gives CDR1 MNHNY, CDR2 SVGAGI (reference sequence). The CDR3 DNA follows: TGTGCCAGCAGAAAGGACAGGGCTTCAACCTACGAGCAGTACGTC. Encoded protein: CASRKDRASTYEQYV.

This clonotype was seen many times. The J gene is TRBJ1-1, the V gene TRBV10-1, with 7 bases aligning to TRBD1. Losses at the gene ends were 3 bases for V and 0 bases for J; bases not matched to a gene: 13. CDR1 is WNHNN and CDR2 is SYGVQD in the germline V gene (reference sequence). The CDR3 runs to 18 residues. For the CDR3, the DNA is TGCGCCAGCAGTGAACTCCCCCTGACAGGGAGCCTGAACACTGAAGCTTTCTTT. Its translation: CASSELPLTGSLNTEAFF.

At least ten counts were recorded for this clonotype. The chain uses TRBV5-5 and TRBJ1-1; the D is unclear. Germline CDR1 and CDR2: SGHKS and YYEKEE (reference sequence). The V end was cut by 2 bases, the J end by 2 bases, with 16 bases between. CDR3 length: 16 residues. As DNA, the CDR3 is TGTGCCAGCAGCTTTGTAGCTACGGGAGTAAACACTGAAGCTTTCTTT. Its protein is CASSFVATGVNTEAFF.

This clonotype appeared a few times. The rearrangement uses TRBV5-1 and TRBJ2-5, with TRBD1 identical over 10 bases. In germline, CDR1 is SGHRS, CDR2 YFSETQ. Trimming took 4 bases from V and 5 from J; bases not matched to a gene: 8. The CDR3 contains 15 residues. The CDR3 protein is CASSAWDRGRETQYF. The CDR3 region has the DNA TGCGCCAGCAGCGCCTGGGACAGGGGACGGGAGACCCAGTACTTC.